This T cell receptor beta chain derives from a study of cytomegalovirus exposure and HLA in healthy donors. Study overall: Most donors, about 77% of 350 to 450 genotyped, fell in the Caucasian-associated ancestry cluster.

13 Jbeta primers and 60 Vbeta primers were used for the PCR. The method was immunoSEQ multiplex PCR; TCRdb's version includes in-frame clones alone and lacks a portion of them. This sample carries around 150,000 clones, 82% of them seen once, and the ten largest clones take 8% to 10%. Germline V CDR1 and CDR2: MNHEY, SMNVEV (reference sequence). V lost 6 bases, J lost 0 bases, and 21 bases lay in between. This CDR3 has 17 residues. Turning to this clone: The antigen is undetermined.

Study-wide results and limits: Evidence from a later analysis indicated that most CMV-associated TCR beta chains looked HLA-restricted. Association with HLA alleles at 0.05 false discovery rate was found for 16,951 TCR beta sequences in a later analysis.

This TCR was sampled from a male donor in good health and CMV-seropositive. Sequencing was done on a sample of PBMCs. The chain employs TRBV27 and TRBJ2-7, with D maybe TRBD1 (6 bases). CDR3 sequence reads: CASRPTQGILSSYEQYF. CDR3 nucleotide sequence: TGTGCCAGCAGGCCGACTCAGGGGATCTTAAGCTCCTACGAGCAGTACTTC.